This TCR beta chain was identified in a study of OX40 agonist ivuxolimab in advanced cancers. Study information: Hepatocellular carcinoma, melanoma, renal cell or head and neck cancer occurred in dose-escalation patients.

Germline CDR1 is SGHAT and CDR2 is FQNNGV. V shed 1 base, J shed 4 bases, and the junction held 2 bases outside the gene matches. The CDR3 sequence is 16 residues long. Patients were ruled out by autoimmune disease history or systemic immunosuppression. General study results and limits: The investigators did not determine what antigen specificity the expanded peripheral T cells had.

Note on this clone: Its antigen is not known.

Only in-frame clones appear in the TCRdb table, and some are missing; sequencing was by immunoSEQ multiplex PCR. The data contain about 15,000 clones, 93% of them singletons. The V gene is TRBV11-2, the J gene TRBJ2-1; 12 bases line up with TRBD2. This receptor was identified in an adult with an advanced solid tumor such as melanoma, head and neck, liver or kidney cancer. This material consisted of CD4+ or CD8+ T cells sorted from blood, taken in a trial of the OX40 agonist ivuxolimab. CDR3 coding DNA: TGTGCCAGCAGCTTAGCCCTAGCGGGAGGGTACAATGAGCAGTTCTTC. Its protein product is CASSLALAGGYNEQFF. Variable domain in full (rest from reference TRBV11-2 and TRBJ2-1): EAGVAQSPRYKIIEKRQSVAFWCNPISGHATLYWYQQILGQGPKLLIQFQNNGVVDDSQLPKDRFSAERLKGVDSTLKIQPAKLEDSAVYLCASSLALAGGYNEQFFGPGTRLTVL.